Included here is one T cell receptor beta chain sequence, with context. These data originate in a study of regulatory T cells in long-lasting Graves disease. Assembly of TCR beta libraries relied on iRepertoire HTBI primers together with Arm-PCR of CDR3 regions. TCRdb fed the multiplex PCR reads into MiXCR, producing one record per CDR3 protein. This table has about 520,000 distinct CDR3 sequences, about 12% appearing once. Time point in this sample: newly diagnosed GD, antithyroid drugs for less than 3 months. Making the TCR library involved RNA that had been extracted from PBMCs. V lost 5 bases and J lost 1, with 11 bases in between. Germline V CDR1 and CDR2: KGHSH, LQKENI. The CDR3 length is 14 residues. The same data also contributed to another study, on T cells in Graves' hyperthyroidism and ophthalmopathy. That work contributes: In the first-round RT-PCR of the TCR CDR3, the HTBI primer set was used.

The source was peripheral blood mononuclear cells (PBMCs), collected at new diagnosis, from a patient treated with antithyroid drugs. V gene TRBV18 combines with J gene TRBJ1-2, with D tentatively TRBD1 (6 bases). This TCR came from a woman in her thirties with Graves disease. Here the CDR3 DNA reads TGTGCCAGCTCAAAAGGACAGCTTAACTATGGCTACACCTTC. It codes for CASSKGQLNYGYTF.